The clone carrying this TCR beta chain was observed a single time. The CDR3 is made up of 12 amino acids. The trim removed 4 bases at V and 13 bases at J, leaving 1 base unmatched. Germline V gene lookup returns CDR1 SGHRS and CDR2 YFSETQ. This sample was included in a study of blood T cell repertoires in COVID-19. For the study at large: The samples span acute and convalescent COVID-19 from the United States, Italy and Spain. Sources were T cells, B-cell-depleted T cells, or PBMCs; the material itself was cDNA or gDNA.

Source study methods: Reference gene primer amplification yielded estimated nucleated cell counts. Sequencing was performed with immunoSEQ multiplex PCR; in TCRdb, only in-frame clones are kept and a portion is missing. V and J calls and clone size are copied from that table; D and trimming were computed from the DNA. The sample lists 100,000 or so clones; 75% to 95% were seen once. What was sequenced was peripheral blood. The clonotype originates from a woman between 45 and 65 years old in a cohort sampled during active COVID-19. V usage is TRBV5-1 and J usage is TRBJ1-6; 11 positions agree with TRBD1. Here the CDR3 reads CASSGQGAPLHF. CDR3 DNA sequence: TGCGCCAGCAGCGGACAGGGGGCCCCCCTCCACTTT. Supplemented by reference TRBV5-1 and TRBJ1-6, the full variable domain reads KAGVTQTPRYLIKTRGQQVTLSCSPISGHRSVSWYQQTPGQGLQFLFEYFSETQRNKGNFPGRFSGRQFSNSRSEMNVSTLELGDSALYLCASSGQGAPLHFGNGTRLTVT.